This is a list of T cell receptor beta chains from one sample in a study of cytomegalovirus exposure and HLA in healthy donors. The method was immunoSEQ multiplex PCR; TCRdb's version includes in-frame clones alone and lacks a portion of them. The table lists a few hundred thousand clones, around 81% of them singletons. Material for sequencing was PBMCs. The receptors stem from an older woman in good health and CMV-seropositive. CDR3s include the opening cysteine and the closing phenylalanine or tryptophan. The order of the fields is J gene, clone size, V gene, D gene, CDR3 DNA, CDR3 protein. A D gene is named only where the DNA matches it firmly. Not every row has a clone size; where given, it reads once, few, many or a size class.

j_call: TRBJ2-2; clone_size: -; v_call: TRBV6-5; d_call: -; cdr3_nt: TGTGCCAGCAGAACAAAAAACACCGGGGAGCTGTTTTTT; cdr3_aa: CASRTKNTGELFF
j_call: TRBJ2-7; clone_size: -; v_call: TRBV29-1; d_call: TRBD1; cdr3_nt: TGCAGCGTACAGCACGGGACAGCTTCCTACGAGCAGTACTTC; cdr3_aa: CSVQHGTASYEQYF
j_call: TRBJ2-7; clone_size: few; v_call: TRBV5-1; d_call: TRBD1; cdr3_nt: TGCGCCAGCAGCTTGGTACAGGGGAGTGAGCAGTACTTC; cdr3_aa: CASSLVQGSEQYF
j_call: TRBJ2-2; clone_size: -; v_call: TRBV7-9; d_call: TRBD2; cdr3_nt: TGTGCCAGCAGTACCGGGACTAGACGCACCGGGGAGCTGTTTTTT; cdr3_aa: CASSTGTRRTGELFF
j_call: TRBJ2-3; clone_size: -; v_call: TRBV7-9; d_call: -; cdr3_nt: TGTGCCAGCAGCCCCCAGGGGAGTCCAGATACGCAGTATTTT; cdr3_aa: CASSPQGSPDTQYF
j_call: TRBJ2-5; clone_size: -; v_call: TRBV7-9; d_call: -; cdr3_nt: TGTGCCAGCAGCTCAACAGGGCTCCAAGAGACCCAGTACTTC; cdr3_aa: CASSSTGLQETQYF
j_call: TRBJ2-7; clone_size: -; v_call: TRBV7-9; d_call: -; cdr3_nt: TGTTCCAGCAGCGCGGGAGAGCAGTACTTC; cdr3_aa: CSSSAGEQYF
j_call: TRBJ1-1; clone_size: -; v_call: TRBV9; d_call: TRBD1; cdr3_nt: TGTGCCAGCAGCGTAGGAGGGACAGGGGAGAACACTGAAGCTTTCTTT; cdr3_aa: CASSVGGTGENTEAFF
j_call: TRBJ2-5; clone_size: -; v_call: TRBV2; d_call: TRBD2; cdr3_nt: TGTGCCAGCAAGACTAGCGGGCATCAAGAGACCCAGTACTTC; cdr3_aa: CASKTSGHQETQYF
j_call: TRBJ2-3; clone_size: -; v_call: TRBV5-1; d_call: TRBD1; cdr3_nt: TGCGCCAGCAGCTTGGTACAGGGGGGTAGCACAGATACGCAGTATTTT; cdr3_aa: CASSLVQGGSTDTQYF
j_call: TRBJ1-5; clone_size: -; v_call: TRBV28; d_call: -; cdr3_nt: TGTGCCAGCAGTTTAGAGGGTAAGCCCCAGCATTTT; cdr3_aa: CASSLEGKPQHF
j_call: TRBJ2-7; clone_size: -; v_call: TRBV28; d_call: TRBD2; cdr3_nt: TGTGCCAGCAGTCCAGGGACTAGCGGGAGTCGTGAGCAGTACTTC; cdr3_aa: CASSPGTSGSREQYF
j_call: TRBJ1-4; clone_size: -; v_call: TRBV21-1; d_call: -; cdr3_nt: TGTGCCAGCAGCAAGTCGTTAGTCCCTCAGGGGACTAATGAAAAACTGTTTTTT; cdr3_aa: CASSKSLVPQGTNEKLFF
j_call: TRBJ1-5; clone_size: few; v_call: TRBV19; d_call: TRBD1; cdr3_nt: TGTGCCACCGCGGACAGGGAAGGAAATCAGCCCCAGCATTTT; cdr3_aa: CATADREGNQPQHF